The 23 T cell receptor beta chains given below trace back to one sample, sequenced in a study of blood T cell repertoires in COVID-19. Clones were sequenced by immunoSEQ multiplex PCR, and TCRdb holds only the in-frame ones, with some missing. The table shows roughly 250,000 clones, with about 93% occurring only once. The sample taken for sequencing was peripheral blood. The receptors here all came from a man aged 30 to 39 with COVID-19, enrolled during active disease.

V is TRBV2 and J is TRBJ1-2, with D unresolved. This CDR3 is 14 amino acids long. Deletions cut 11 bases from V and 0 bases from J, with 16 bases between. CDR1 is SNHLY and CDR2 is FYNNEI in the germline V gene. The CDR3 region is CAPREGRTNYGYTF. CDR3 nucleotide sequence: TGTGCCCCGAGGGAAGGGAGGACTAACTATGGCTACACCTTC.

CDR3 DNA sequence: TGTGCCAGCAGCGTAGCTTACGGGAACACTGAAGCTTTCTTT. As protein: CASSVAYGNTEAFF. The chain links TRBV9 to TRBJ1-1, with no clear D. Between the trimmed V and J ends, which lost 0 bases and 1 base, there was a span of 7 bases. This CDR3 contains 14 residues. Germline CDR1 reads SGDLS; CDR2 reads YYNGEE.

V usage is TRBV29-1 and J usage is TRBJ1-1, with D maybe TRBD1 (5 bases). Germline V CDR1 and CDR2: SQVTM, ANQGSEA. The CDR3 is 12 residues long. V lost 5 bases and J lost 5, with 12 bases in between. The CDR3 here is CSVTGRWTEAFF. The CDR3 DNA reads TGCAGCGTTACAGGTCGGTGGACTGAAGCTTTCTTT.

The CDR3 nucleotides are TGTGCCAGCAGCAGGGGAGGTTTAGATACGCAGTATTTT. Translation gives CASSRGGLDTQYF. The chain has TRBV11-2 and TRBJ2-3; D is possibly TRBD2 (6 bases). Germline V gene data show CDR1 as SGHAT and CDR2 as FQNNGV. The CDR3 totals 13 residues. V was trimmed by 5 bases and J by 5 bases, leaving 11 bases between them.

The CDR3 spells CASSYSTGGREKLFF. CDR3 nucleotide sequence: TGCGCCAGCAGCTACTCGACAGGGGGTCGGGAAAAACTGTTTTTT. The J gene is TRBJ1-4, the V gene TRBV5-1; TRBD1 matches 9 bases. Germline lookup yields CDR1 SGHRS and CDR2 YFSETQ. This CDR3 spans 15 amino acids. Unmatched junction bases numbered 8, after V lost 3 bases and J lost 8 bases. The full variable domain, in which reference TRBV5-1 and TRBJ1-4 provide the parts outside the CDR3, is KAGVTQTPRYLIKTRGQQVTLSCSPISGHRSVSWYQQTPGQGLQFLFEYFSETQRNKGNFPGRFSGRQFSNSRSEMNVSTLELGDSALYLCASSYSTGGREKLFFGSGTQLSVL.

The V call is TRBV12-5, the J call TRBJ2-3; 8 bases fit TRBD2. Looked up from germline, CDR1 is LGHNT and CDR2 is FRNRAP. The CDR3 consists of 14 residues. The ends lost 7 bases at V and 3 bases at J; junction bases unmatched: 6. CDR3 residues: CASAGGGKTDTQYF. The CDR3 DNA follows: TGTGCTAGTGCCGGGGGGGGCAAGACAGATACGCAGTATTTT.

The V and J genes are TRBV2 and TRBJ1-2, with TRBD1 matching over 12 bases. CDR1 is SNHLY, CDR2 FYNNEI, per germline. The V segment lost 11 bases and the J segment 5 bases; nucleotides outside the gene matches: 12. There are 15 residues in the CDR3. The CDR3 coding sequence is TGTGCCGGAGGGCGGGGGACAGGGGGCGCTTATGGCTACACCTTC. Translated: CAGGRGTGGAYGYTF.

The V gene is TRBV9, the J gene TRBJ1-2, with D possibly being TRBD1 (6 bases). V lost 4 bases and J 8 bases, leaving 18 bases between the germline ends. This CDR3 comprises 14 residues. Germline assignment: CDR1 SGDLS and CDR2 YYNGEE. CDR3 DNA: TGTGCCAGCAGCTCTCGCGCCGGGACACCAGGCTACACCTTC. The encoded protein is CASSSRAGTPGYTF.

The CDR3 loop reads CSVDGGGVYGYTF. Written as DNA, the CDR3 is TGCAGCGTTGACGGGGGGGGTGTCTATGGCTACACCTTC. V and J are TRBV29-1 and TRBJ1-2; D may be TRBD1 (5 bases). The CDR3 has 13 amino acids. V lost 3 bases to trimming and J lost 4 bases, with 12 bases between them. Per germline, CDR1 SQVTM and CDR2 ANQGSEA.

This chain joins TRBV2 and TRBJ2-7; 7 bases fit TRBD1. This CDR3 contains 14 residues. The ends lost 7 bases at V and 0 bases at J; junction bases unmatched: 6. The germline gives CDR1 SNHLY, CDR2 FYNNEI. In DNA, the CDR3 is TGTGCCAGCAAGACCGACAGGGACTCCTACGAGCAGTACTTC. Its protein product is CASKTDRDSYEQYF.

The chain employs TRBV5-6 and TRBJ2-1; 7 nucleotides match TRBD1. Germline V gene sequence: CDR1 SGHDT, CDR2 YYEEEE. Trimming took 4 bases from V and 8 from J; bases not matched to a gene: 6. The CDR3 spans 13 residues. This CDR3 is CASSTGQADEQFF. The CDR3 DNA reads TGTGCCAGCAGCACCGGACAGGCGGATGAGCAGTTCTTC.

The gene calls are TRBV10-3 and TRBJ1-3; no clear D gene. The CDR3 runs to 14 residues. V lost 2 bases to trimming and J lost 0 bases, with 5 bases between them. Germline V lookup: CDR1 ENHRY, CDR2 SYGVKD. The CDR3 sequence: CAISEPVSGNTIYF. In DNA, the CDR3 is TGTGCCATCAGTGAGCCTGTCTCTGGAAACACCATATATTTT.

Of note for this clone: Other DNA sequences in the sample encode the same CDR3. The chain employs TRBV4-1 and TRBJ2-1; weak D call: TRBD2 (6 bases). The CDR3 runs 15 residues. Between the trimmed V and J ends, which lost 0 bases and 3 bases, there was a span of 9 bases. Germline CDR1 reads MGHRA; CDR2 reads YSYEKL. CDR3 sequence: CASSQDGGDYNEQFF. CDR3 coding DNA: TGCGCCAGCAGCCAAGATGGAGGGGACTACAATGAGCAGTTCTTC.

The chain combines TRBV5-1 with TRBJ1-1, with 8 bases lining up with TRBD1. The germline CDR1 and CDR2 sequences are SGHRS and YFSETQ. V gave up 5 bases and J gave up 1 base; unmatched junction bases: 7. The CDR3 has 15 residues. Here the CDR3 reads CASRLTGGGNTEAFF. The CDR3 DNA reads TGCGCCAGCAGACTCACAGGGGGAGGGAACACTGAAGCTTTCTTT.

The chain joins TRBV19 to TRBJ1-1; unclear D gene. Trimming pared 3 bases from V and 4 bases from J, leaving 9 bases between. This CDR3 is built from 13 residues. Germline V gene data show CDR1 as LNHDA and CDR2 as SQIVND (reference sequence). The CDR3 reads CASSIGLFTEAFF. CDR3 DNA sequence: TGTGCCAGTAGTATTGGACTCTTCACTGAAGCTTTCTTT.

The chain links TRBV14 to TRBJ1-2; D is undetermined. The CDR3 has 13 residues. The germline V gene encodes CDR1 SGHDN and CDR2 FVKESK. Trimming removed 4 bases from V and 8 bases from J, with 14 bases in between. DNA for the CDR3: TGTGCCAGCAGCCCCGCCGGTCCGGGAGGCTACACCTTC. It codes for CASSPAGPGGYTF.

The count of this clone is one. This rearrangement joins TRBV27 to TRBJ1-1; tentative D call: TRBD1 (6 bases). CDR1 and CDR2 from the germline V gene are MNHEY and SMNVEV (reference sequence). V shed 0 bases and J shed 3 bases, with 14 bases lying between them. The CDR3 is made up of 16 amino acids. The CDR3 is CASSLSTHRVDTEAFF. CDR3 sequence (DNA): TGTGCCAGCAGTTTATCCACGCACAGGGTCGACACTGAAGCTTTCTTT.

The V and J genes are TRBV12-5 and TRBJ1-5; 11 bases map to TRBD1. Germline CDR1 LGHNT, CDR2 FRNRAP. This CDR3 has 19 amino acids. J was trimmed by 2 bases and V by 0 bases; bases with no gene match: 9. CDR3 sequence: CASGLVWTGGAMGNQPQHF. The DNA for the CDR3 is TGTGCTAGTGGTTTGGTCTGGACAGGGGGCGCGATGGGCAATCAGCCCCAGCATTTT.

CDR3 sequence: CASSLARQQPQHF. CDR3 DNA sequence: TGTGCCAGCAGTTTAGCGCGACAACAGCCCCAGCATTTT. This sequence joins TRBV12-3 or TRBV12-4 and TRBJ1-5; D uncertain. V lost 0 bases and J 7 bases, leaving 7 bases between the germline ends. The CDR3 extends over 13 amino acids.

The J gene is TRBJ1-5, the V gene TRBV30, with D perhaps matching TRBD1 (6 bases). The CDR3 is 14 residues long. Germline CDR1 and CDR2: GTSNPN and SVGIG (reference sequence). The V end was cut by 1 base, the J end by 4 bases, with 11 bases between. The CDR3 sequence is CAWSADRLNQPQHF. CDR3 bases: TGTGCCTGGAGTGCAGACAGGCTAAATCAGCCCCAGCATTTT.

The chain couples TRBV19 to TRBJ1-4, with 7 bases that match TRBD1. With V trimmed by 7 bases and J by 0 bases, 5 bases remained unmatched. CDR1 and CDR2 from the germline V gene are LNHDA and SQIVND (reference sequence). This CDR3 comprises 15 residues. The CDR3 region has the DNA TGTGCCAGTAATACAGGGGCGACAACTAATGAAAAACTGTTTTTT. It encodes CASNTGATTNEKLFF.

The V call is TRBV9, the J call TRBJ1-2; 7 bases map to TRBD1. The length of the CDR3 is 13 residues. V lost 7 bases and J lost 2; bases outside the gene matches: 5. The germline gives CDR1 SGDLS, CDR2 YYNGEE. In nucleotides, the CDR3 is TGTGCCAGCGCTCGGGACAGAAACTATGGCTACACCTTC. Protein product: CASARDRNYGYTF.

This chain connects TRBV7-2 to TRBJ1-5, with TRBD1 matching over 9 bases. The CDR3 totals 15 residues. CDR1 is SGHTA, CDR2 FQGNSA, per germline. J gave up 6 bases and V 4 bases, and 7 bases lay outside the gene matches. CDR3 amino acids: CASSSGTGRVQPQHF. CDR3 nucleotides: TGTGCCAGCAGCTCAGGGACAGGGAGAGTTCAGCCCCAGCATTTT.